Reported below is one T cell receptor beta chain. Antigen: not known. Expressed TCRB transcripts were sequenced because the isolated RNA had all been reverse transcribed beforehand. The method was immunoSEQ multiplex PCR; TCRdb's version includes in-frame clones alone and lacks a portion of them. The sample consists of under 250,000 clones, approximately 14% of them appearing once. Based on CD45RO/CCR7/CD25/CD127/CD95/CD27, CD4+ regulatory, stem cell-like memory, naive and central memory cells were sorted. The sample comes from a study of beta chain features in type 1 diabetes. Study-level points and caveats: Reads derived from cDNA could over-represent cells showing high TCR expression. In these data, an HLA type influence on TCRB rearrangement remained unresolved.

V trimming: 5 bases; J trimming: 5 bases; junction bases outside the gene matches: 4. The germline CDR1 and CDR2 sequences are ENHRY and SYGVKD. CDR3 size: 13 residues. The chain links TRBV10-3 to TRBJ2-3; 7 nucleotides align to TRBD1. Sequences were obtained from naive CD4+ T cells from blood. The TCR sequence derives from a woman in her thirties or forties in good health. CDR3 nucleotide sequence: TGTGCCATCAGTAAAAACAGGGGAGATACGCAGTATTTT. Translating it yields CAISKNRGDTQYF.